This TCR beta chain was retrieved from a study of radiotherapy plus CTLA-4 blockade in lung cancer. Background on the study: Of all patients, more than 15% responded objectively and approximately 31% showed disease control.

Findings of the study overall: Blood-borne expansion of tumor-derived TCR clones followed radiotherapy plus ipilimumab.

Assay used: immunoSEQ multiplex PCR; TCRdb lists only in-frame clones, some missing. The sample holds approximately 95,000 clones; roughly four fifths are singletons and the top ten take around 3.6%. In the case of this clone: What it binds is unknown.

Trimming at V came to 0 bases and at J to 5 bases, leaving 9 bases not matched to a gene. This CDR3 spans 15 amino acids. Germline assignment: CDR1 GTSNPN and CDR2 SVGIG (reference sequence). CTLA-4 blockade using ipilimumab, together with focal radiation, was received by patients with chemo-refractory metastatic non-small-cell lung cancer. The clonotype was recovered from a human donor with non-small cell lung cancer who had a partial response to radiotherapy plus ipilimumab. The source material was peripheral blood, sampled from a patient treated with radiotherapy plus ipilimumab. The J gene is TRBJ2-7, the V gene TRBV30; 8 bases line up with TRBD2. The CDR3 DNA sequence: TGTGCCTGGAGTGTACCCGGGACTAGGAGCCACGAGCAGTACTTC. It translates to CAWSVPGTRSHEQYF. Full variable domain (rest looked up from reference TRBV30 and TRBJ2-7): SQTIHQWPATLVQPVGSPLSLECTVEGTSNPNLYWYRQAAGRGLQLLFYSVGIGQISSEVPQNLSASRPQDRQFILSSKKLLLSDSGFYLCAWSVPGTRSHEQYFGPGTRLTVT.